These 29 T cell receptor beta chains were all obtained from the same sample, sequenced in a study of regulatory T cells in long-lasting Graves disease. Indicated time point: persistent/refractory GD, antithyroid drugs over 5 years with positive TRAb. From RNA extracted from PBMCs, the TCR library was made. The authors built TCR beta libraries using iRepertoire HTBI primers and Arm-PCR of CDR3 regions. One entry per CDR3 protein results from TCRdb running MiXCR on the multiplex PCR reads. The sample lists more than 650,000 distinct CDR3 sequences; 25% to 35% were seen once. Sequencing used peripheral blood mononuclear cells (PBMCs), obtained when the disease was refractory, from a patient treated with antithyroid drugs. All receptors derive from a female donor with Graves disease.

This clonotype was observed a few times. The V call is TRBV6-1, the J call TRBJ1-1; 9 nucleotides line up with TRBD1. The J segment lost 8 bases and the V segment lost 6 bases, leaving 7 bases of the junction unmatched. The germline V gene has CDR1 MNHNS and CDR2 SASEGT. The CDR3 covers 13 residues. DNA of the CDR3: TGTGCCAGCAGGGATAAACAGGGGGCCGAAGCTTTCTTT. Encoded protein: CASRDKQGAEAFF.

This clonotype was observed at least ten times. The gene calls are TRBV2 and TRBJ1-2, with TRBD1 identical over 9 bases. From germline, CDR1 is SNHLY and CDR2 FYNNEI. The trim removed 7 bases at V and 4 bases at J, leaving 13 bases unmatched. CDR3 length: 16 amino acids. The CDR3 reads CASNARRGQGSYGYTF. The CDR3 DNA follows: TGTGCCAGCAACGCACGGCGGGGACAGGGATCCTATGGCTACACCTTC.

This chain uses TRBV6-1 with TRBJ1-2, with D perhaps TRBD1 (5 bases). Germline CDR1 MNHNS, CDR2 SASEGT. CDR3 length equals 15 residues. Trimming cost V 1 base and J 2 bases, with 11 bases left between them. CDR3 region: CASSEDPGLNYGYTF. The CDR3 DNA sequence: TGTGCCAGCAGTGAAGATCCAGGGCTCAACTATGGCTACACCTTC.

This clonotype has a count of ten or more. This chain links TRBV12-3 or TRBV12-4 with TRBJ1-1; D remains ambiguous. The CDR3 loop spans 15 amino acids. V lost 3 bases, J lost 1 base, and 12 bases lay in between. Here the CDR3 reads CASSFGEVKNTEAFF. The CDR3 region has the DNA TGTGCCAGCAGTTTTGGGGAAGTGAAGAACACTGAAGCTTTCTTT.

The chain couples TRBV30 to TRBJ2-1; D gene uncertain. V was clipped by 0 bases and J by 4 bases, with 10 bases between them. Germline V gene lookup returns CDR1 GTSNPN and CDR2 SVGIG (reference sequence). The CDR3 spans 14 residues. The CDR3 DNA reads TGTGCCTGGAGTGTACTCGGCCAATACAATGAGCAGTTCTTC. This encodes CAWSVLGQYNEQFF.

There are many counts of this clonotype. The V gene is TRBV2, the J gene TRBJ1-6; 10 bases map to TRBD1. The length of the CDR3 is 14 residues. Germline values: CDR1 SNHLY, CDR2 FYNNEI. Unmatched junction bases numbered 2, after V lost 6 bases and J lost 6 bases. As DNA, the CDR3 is TGTGCCAGCAGGGGACAGGGGAGTAATTCACCCCTCCACTTT. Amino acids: CASRGQGSNSPLHF. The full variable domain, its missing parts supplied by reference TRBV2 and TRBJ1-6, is EPEVTQTPSHQVTQMGQEVILRCVPISNHLYFYWYRQILGQKVEFLVSFYNNEISEKSEIFDDQFSVERPDGSNFTLKIRSTKLEDSAMYFCASRGQGSNSPLHFGNGTRLTVT.

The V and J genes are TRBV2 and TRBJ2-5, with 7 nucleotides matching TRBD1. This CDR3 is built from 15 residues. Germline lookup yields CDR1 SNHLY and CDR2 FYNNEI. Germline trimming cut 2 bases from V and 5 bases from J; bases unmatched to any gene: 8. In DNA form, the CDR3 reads TGTGCCAGCAGTGAATTCGGGACAGATTATGAGACCCAGTACTTC. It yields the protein CASSEFGTDYETQYF.

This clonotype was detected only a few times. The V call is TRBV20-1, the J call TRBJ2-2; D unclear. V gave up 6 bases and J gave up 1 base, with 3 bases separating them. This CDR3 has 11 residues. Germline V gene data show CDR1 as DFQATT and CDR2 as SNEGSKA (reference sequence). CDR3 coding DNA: TGCAGTGCAGTGAACACCGGGGAGCTGTTTTTT. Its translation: CSAVNTGELFF.

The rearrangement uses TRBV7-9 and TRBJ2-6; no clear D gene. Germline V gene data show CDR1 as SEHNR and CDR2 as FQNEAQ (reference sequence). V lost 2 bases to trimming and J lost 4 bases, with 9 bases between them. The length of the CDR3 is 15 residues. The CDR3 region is CASSLNTWGANVLTF. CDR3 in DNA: TGTGCCAGCAGCTTAAATACGTGGGGGGCCAACGTCCTGACTTTC. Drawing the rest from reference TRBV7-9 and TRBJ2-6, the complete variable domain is DTGVSQNPRHKITKRGQNVTFRCDPISEHNRLYWYRQTLGQGPEFLTYFQNEAQLEKSRLLSDRFSAERPKGSFSTLEIQRTEQGDSAMYLCASSLNTWGANVLTFGAGSRLTVL.

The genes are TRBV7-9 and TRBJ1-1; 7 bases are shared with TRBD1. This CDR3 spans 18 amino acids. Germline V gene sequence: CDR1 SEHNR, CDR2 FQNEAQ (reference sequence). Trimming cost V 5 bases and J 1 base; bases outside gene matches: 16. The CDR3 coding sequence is TGTGCCAGCAGCGACCCCCCGGGACAGATCCTCTGGAACACTGAAGCTTTCTTT. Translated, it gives CASSDPPGQILWNTEAFF.

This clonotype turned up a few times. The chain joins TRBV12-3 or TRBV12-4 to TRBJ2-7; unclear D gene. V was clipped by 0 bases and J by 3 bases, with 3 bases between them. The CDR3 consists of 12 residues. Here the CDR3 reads CASSLARYEQYF. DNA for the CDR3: TGTGCCAGCAGTTTAGCGCGCTACGAGCAGTACTTC.

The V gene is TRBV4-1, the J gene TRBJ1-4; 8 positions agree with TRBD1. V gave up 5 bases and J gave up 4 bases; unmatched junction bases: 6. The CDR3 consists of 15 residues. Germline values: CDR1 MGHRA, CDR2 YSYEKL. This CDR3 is CASSYRGGINEKLFF. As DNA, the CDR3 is TGCGCCAGCAGCTACAGGGGGGGAATTAATGAAAAACTGTTTTTT.

The CDR3 sequence: CAISESREQYF. As DNA, the CDR3 is TGTGCCATCAGTGAGTCTAGGGAGCAGTACTTC. The V and J genes are TRBV10-3 and TRBJ2-7; unclear D gene. V gave up 0 bases and J gave up 7 bases, with 4 bases separating them. The germline CDR1 and CDR2 sequences are ENHRY and SYGVKD. The CDR3 runs to 11 residues.

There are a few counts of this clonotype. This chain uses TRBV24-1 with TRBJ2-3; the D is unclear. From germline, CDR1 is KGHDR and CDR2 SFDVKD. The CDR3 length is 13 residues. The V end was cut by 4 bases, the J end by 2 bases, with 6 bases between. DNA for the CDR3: TGTGCCACCAGTGACGCCCCCACAGATACGCAGTATTTT. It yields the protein CATSDAPTDTQYF.

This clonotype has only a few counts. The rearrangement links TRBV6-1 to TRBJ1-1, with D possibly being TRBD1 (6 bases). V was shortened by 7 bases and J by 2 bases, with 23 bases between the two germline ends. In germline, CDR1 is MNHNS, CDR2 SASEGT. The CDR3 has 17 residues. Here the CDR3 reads CASNRGAGVRGNTEAFF. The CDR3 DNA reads TGTGCCAGCAATAGAGGGGCAGGGGTGCGTGGAAACACTGAAGCTTTCTTT.

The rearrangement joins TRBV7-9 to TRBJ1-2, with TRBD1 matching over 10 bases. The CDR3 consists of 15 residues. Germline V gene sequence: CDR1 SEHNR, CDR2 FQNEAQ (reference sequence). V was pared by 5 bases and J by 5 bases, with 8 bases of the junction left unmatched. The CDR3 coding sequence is TGTGCCAGCAGCCAAGCCGGGACAGGGGTGTATGGCTACACCTTC. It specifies CASSQAGTGVYGYTF. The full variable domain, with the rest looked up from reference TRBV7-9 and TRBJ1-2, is DTGVSQNPRHKITKRGQNVTFRCDPISEHNRLYWYRQTLGQGPEFLTYFQNEAQLEKSRLLSDRFSAERPKGSFSTLEIQRTEQGDSAMYLCASSQAGTGVYGYTFGSGTRLTVV.

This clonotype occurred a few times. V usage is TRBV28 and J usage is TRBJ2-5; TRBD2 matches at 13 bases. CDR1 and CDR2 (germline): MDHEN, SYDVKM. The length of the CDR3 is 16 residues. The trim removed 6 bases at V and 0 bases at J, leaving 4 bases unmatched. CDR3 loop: CASSTGTSGNQETQYF. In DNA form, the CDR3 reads TGTGCCAGCAGCACGGGGACTAGCGGGAACCAAGAGACCCAGTACTTC.

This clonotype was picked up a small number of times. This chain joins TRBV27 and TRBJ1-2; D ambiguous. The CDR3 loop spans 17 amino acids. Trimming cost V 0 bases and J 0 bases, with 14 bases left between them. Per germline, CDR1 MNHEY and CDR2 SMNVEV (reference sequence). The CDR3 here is CASSLSKYPGSNYGYTF. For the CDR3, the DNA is TGTGCCAGCAGTTTATCGAAATATCCGGGATCTAACTATGGCTACACCTTC.

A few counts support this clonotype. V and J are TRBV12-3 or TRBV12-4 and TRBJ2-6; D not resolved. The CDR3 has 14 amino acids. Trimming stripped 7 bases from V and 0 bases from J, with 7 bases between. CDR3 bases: TGTGCCAGCACCCTAAGCTCTGGGGCCAACGTCCTGACTTTC. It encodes CASTLSSGANVLTF.

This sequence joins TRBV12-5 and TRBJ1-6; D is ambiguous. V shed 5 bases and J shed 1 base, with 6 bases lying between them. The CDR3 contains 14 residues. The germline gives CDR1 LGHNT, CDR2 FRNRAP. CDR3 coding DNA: TGTGCTAGTGGTCAGGAGTCCTATAATTCACCCCTCCACTTT. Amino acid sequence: CASGQESYNSPLHF.

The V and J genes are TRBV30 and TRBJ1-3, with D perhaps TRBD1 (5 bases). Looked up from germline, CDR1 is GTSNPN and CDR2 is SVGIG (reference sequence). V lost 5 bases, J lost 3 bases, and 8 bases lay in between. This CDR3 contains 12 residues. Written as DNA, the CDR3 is TGTGCCTGGGGGGGGAATGGAAACACCATATATTTT. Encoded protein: CAWGGNGNTIYF.

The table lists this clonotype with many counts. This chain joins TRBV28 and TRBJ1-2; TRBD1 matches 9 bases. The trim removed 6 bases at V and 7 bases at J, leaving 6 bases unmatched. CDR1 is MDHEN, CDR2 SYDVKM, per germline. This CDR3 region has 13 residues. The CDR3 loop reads CASSLGQGVGYTF. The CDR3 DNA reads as TGTGCCAGCAGCCTGGGACAGGGAGTTGGCTACACCTTC.

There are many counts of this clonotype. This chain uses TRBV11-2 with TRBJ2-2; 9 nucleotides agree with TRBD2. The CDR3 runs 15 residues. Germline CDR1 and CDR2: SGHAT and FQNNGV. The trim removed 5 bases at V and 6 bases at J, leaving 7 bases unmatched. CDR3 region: CASSQTGTSPGELFF. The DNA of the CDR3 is TGTGCCAGCAGCCAGACCGGGACTAGCCCCGGGGAGCTGTTTTTT. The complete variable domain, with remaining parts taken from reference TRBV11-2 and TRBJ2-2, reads EAGVAQSPRYKIIEKRQSVAFWCNPISGHATLYWYQQILGQGPKLLIQFQNNGVVDDSQLPKDRFSAERLKGVDSTLKIQPAKLEDSAVYLCASSQTGTSPGELFFGEGSRLTVL.

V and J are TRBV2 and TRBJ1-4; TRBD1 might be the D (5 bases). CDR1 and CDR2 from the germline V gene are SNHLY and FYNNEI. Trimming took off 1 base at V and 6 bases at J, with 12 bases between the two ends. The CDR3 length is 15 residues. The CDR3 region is CASSEGGTGHEKLFF. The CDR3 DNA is TGTGCCAGCAGTGAAGGCGGGACGGGACATGAAAAACTGTTTTTT.

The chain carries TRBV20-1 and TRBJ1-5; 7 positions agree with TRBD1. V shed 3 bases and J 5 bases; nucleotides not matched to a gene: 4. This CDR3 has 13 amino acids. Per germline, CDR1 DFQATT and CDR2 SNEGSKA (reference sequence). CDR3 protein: CSARDRNDQPQHF. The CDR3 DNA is TGCAGTGCTAGGGACAGGAACGATCAGCCCCAGCATTTT.

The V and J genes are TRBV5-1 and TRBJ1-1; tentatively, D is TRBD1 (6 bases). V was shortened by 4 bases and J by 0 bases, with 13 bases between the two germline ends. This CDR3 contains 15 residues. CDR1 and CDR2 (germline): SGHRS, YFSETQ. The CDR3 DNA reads TGCGCCAGCAGCCCGGATGGGACACTGAACACTGAAGCTTTCTTT. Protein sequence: CASSPDGTLNTEAFF.

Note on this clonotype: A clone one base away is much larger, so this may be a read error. The CDR3 loop is CASSLGTGGNSPLHF. The CDR3 nucleotides read TGTGCCAGCAGTTTAGGAACAGGGGGTAATTCACCCCTCCACTTT. The J gene is TRBJ1-6, the V gene TRBV12-3 or TRBV12-4; 8 bases fit TRBD1. Germline trimming cut 1 base from V and 6 bases from J; bases unmatched to any gene: 2. The CDR3 loop spans 15 amino acids.

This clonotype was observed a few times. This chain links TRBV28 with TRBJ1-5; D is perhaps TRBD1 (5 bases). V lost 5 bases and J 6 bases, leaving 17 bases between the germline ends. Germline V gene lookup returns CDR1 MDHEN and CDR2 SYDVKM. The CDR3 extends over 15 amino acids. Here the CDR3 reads CASSPGGVRAQPQHF. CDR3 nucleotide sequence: TGTGCCAGCAGTCCTGGGGGGGTTAGGGCTCAGCCCCAGCATTTT.

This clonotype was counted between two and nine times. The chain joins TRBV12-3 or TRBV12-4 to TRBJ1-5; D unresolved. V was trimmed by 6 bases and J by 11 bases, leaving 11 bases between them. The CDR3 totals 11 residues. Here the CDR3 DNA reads TGTGCCAGCAGCCAGACAACGGCCCAGCATTTT. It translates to CASSQTTAQHF.